This T cell receptor beta chain was sequenced during a study of OX40 agonist ivuxolimab in advanced cancers. Patients had blood sampled at baseline and again on cycle 4 day 1 and cycle 7 day 1. Libraries were prepared by immunoSEQ multiplex PCR; TCRdb keeps only in-frame clonotypes and omits some of them. This table holds around 18,000 clones, approximately 85% found once. Study outcomes and limitations: The study did not work out the antigen specificity of the expanded peripheral T cells. Low clonal expansion, among the lowest seen, marked partial responders at 0.1-3.0 mg/kg.

As to this clone: Its target is unknown.

This clonotype originated in an adult with an advanced solid tumor such as melanoma, head and neck, liver or kidney cancer. Specimen: CD4+ or CD8+ T cells sorted from blood, collected in a trial of the OX40 agonist ivuxolimab.

CDR3 sequence reads: CASKLPSSYEQYF. CDR3 DNA sequence: TGTGCCAGCAAACTGCCGAGCAGTTACGAGCAGTACTTC. The rearrangement links TRBV6-1 to TRBJ2-7; the D is unclear. From germline, CDR1 is MNHNS and CDR2 SASEGT. V lost 7 bases and J 4 bases, leaving 14 bases between the germline ends. This CDR3 region has 13 residues.